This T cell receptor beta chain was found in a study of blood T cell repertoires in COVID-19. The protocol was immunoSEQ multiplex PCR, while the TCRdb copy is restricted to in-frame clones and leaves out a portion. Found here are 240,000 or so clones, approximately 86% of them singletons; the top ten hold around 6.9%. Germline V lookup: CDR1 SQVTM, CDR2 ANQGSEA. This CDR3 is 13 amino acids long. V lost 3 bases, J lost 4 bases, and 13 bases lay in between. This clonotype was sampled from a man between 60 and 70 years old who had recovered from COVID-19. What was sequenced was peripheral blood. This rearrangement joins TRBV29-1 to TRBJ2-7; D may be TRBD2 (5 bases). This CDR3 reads CSVDSPEGYEQYV. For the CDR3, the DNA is TGCAGCGTTGACTCTCCCGAGGGTTACGAGCAGTACGTC.